A single sample is the source of the 3 T cell receptor beta chains below, sequenced in a study of blood T cell repertoires in COVID-19. Sequencing used immunoSEQ multiplex PCR; TCRdb keeps in-frame clones, though not all of them. The sample yields around 300,000 clones, 65% to 90% seen once. The sequenced sample was peripheral blood. These receptors all come from a woman in her 70s with COVID-19, enrolled during active disease.

This clone was detected once. This chain joins TRBV3-1 (or the pseudogene TRBV3-2) and TRBJ2-2, with a possible D match to TRBD1 (5 bases). Per the germline V gene, CDR1 is LGHDT and CDR2 is YNNKEL (reference sequence). The CDR3 totals 15 residues. V was cut by 0 bases and J by 8 bases, with 13 bases left in between. The CDR3 protein is CASSQDSQGWGELFF. The CDR3 nucleotides are TGTGCCAGCAGCCAAGATTCCCAGGGTTGGGGGGAGCTGTTTTTT.

With respect to this clone: The sample holds other DNA sequences that translate to the same CDR3. The chain combines TRBV2 with TRBJ1-1, with a possible D match to TRBD1 (5 bases). The CDR3 extends over 11 amino acids. Deletions cut 8 bases from V and 1 base from J, with 5 bases between. The germline V gene encodes CDR1 SNHLY and CDR2 FYNNEI. The DNA of the CDR3 is TGTGCCAGCCAGGGGAACACTGAAGCTTTCTTT. The encoded protein is CASQGNTEAFF.

This chain uses TRBV28 with TRBJ1-2; 8 positions match TRBD1. Per germline, CDR1 MDHEN and CDR2 SYDVKM. This CDR3 has 16 amino acids. J lost 6 bases, V lost 2 bases, and 11 bases had no gene match. The CDR3 here is CASSLEFGRGRDGYTF. CDR3 DNA: TGTGCCAGCAGTTTAGAGTTCGGCAGGGGGCGGGATGGCTACACCTTC.